This TCR beta chain was retrieved from a study of diagnostic markers for celiac disease (dated by TCRdb to 2020 to 2021). As to this clonotype: Its recognized antigen is unknown.

TCRdb names Illumina MiSeq as the instrument used. Each entry corresponds to one CDR3 protein sequence from reads that TCRdb reprocessed, and DNA is not given. This sample's records show approximately 500 distinct CDR3 sequences. The ten most abundant clones make up around three quarters of the sample. The CDR3 measures 14 amino acids from cysteine to phenylalanine. The DNA is not on file. The germline V gene gives CDR1 as SQVTM and CDR2 as ANQGSEA. Recombination linked TRBV29-1 to TRBJ1-4; the TRBD1 assignment by TCRdb is unverifiable without DNA. This sequence was found in a human donor. This table probably holds off-target reads from a library built for another chain. Specimen: either unsorted cells or a sorted T cell fraction (not recorded which). CDR3 reads: CSVLGGTGSEKLFF. The full variable domain, completed from the reference TRBV29-1 and TRBJ1-4 proteins outside the CDR3, reads SAVISQKPSRDICQRGTSLTIQCQVDSQVTMMFWYRQQPGQSLTLIATANQGSEATYESGFVIDKFPISRPNLTFSTLTVSNMSPEDSSIYLCSVLGGTGSEKLFFGSGTQLSVL.